This paragraph covers one TCR beta chain sequence. The sample comes from a study of blood T cell repertoires in COVID-19. Study as a whole: Italy, Spain and the United States were the sources of the convalescent and acute COVID-19 samples. Sources were T cells, B-cell-depleted T cells, or PBMCs; the material itself was cDNA or gDNA.

V was trimmed by 4 bases and J by 8 bases, leaving 18 bases between them. The CDR3 runs 14 residues. Germline lookup yields CDR1 SGHRS and CDR2 YFSETQ. In the authors' workflow: Estimation of nucleated cell counts relied on the amplification of reference gene primers. TCRdb's copy holds only in-frame clones and misses some; the assay was immunoSEQ multiplex PCR. That table gives V, J and clone size, and the DNA gave D and trimming. Among about 240,000 clones listed, approximately 87% were seen once. This sequence joins TRBV5-1 and TRBJ1-2; D gene uncertain. The sample was peripheral blood. The clonotype comes from a man aged 60 to 75 with acute or convalescent COVID-19. CDR3 nucleotides: TGCGCCAGCAGCGAAATCCAGCGCGGCTACGGCTACACCTTC. Protein product: CASSEIQRGYGYTF.